This entry describes one T cell receptor (beta chain). These data originate in a study of shared T cell receptors in the human thymus. TCRdb's copy holds only in-frame clones and misses some; the assay was immunoSEQ multiplex PCR. The sample shows some 640,000 clones, about 87% of them seen only once. The CDR3 loop spans 14 amino acids. V lost 6 bases, J lost 9 bases, and 15 bases lay in between. CDR1 MNHNS and CDR2 SASEGT come from the germline V gene. The data also belong to a second study, concerning human thymus T cells. From that study: Healthy Finnish infants undergoing corrective surgery for congenital heart defects were the donors. Obtained as resections during corrective heart surgery, the thymus tissue was then studied. Within thymic and blood repertoires, V and J gene usage appeared to be biased. Related work showed strongly overlapping thymic repertoires across unrelated individuals.

This chain connects TRBV6-1 to TRBJ1-6, with D tentatively TRBD1 (6 bases). The specimen sequenced was thymocytes. This receptor was identified in a boy under three years old with a congenital heart defect. CDR3 residues: CASSTGLKTSPLHF. The CDR3 coding sequence is TGTGCCAGCAGCACAGGGCTGAAGACTTCACCCCTCCACTTT.